The rows below give T cell receptor beta chains drawn from one sample of a study of blood T cell repertoires in COVID-19. Clones were sequenced by immunoSEQ multiplex PCR, and TCRdb holds only the in-frame ones, with some missing. The sample holds about 160,000 clones; about 83% are singletons and the top ten take roughly 4%. The sample was PBMCs or T cells enriched from blood (not recorded which). Every receptor here comes from a woman in her fifties or sixties in a cohort exposed to, infected with or recovered from COVID-19 (not recorded which). The CDR3 runs from the conserved cysteine through the conserved F or W. Each record gives: clone size, J gene, V gene, D gene, CDR3 protein, CDR3 DNA. D genes are given only for firm matches. Expanded clones are given a class, and other clones once, few, many or no size at all.

size: -; J: TRBJ2-7; V: TRBV19; D: -; CDR3: CASSLSGESSYEQYF; DNA: TGTGCCAGTAGCTTATCAGGGGAGTCCTCCTACGAGCAGTACTTC
size: once; J: TRBJ2-5; V: TRBV7-9; D: TRBD2; CDR3: CASSLAASGRDRETQYF; DNA: TGTGCCAGCAGCTTAGCGGCAAGCGGGAGGGATCGGGAGACCCAGTACTTC
size: -; J: TRBJ1-1; V: TRBV29-1; D: -; CDR3: CSVELLAGAHTEAFF; DNA: TGCAGCGTTGAACTTTTGGCAGGGGCTCACACTGAAGCTTTCTTT
size: once; J: TRBJ2-1; V: TRBV2; D: -; CDR3: CASSTEGEQFF; DNA: TGTGCCAGCAGTACCGAGGGTGAGCAGTTCTTC
size: few; J: TRBJ2-5; V: TRBV2; D: TRBD1; CDR3: CASSARQGGETQYF; DNA: TGTGCCAGCAGTGCGCGACAGGGTGGGGAGACCCAGTACTTC
size: -; J: TRBJ2-1; V: TRBV12-2; D: -; CDR3: CASRSLRAGEANEQFF; DNA: TGTGCAAGTCGCTCGTTAAGAGCGGGAGAGGCGAATGAGCAGTTCTTC
size: -; J: TRBJ2-5; V: TRBV12-3/TRBV12-4; D: -; CDR3: CASSLEGKTQYF; DNA: TGTGCCAGCAGTCTCGAGGGCAAGACCCAGTACTTC
size: -; J: TRBJ2-1; V: TRBV18; D: -; CDR3: CASSPGDFGEQFF; DNA: TGTGCCAGCTCACCGGGCGATTTTGGTGAGCAGTTCTTC
size: -; J: TRBJ2-1; V: TRBV2; D: TRBD1; CDR3: CASSVDREGEQFF; DNA: TGTGCCAGCAGTGTGGACAGGGAAGGCGAGCAGTTCTTC
size: -; J: TRBJ2-1; V: TRBV6-1; D: -; CDR3: CASSEAEWLGGTNEQFF; DNA: TGTGCCAGCAGTGAAGCGGAGTGGCTTGGAGGGACCAATGAGCAGTTCTTC
size: -; J: TRBJ1-1; V: TRBV21-1; D: -; CDR3: CASSSPPGTVIMNTEAFF; DNA: TGTGCCAGCAGCTCTCCCCCCGGGACAGTAATAATGAACACTGAAGCTTTCTTT
size: once; J: TRBJ2-3; V: TRBV10-3; D: TRBD2; CDR3: CAIRALAGVTDTQYF; DNA: TGTGCCATCAGGGCACTAGCGGGGGTCACAGATACGCAGTATTTT
size: -; J: TRBJ2-5; V: TRBV11-2; D: TRBD2; CDR3: CASSFTAGEETQYF; DNA: TGTGCCAGCAGCTTTACGGCGGGAGAAGAGACCCAGTACTTC
size: -; J: TRBJ2-7; V: TRBV28; D: -; CDR3: CASSTTRGFSEQYF; DNA: TGTGCCAGCAGTACTACCCGGGGGTTTAGCGAGCAGTACTTC
size: -; J: TRBJ2-5; V: TRBV29-1; D: TRBD1; CDR3: CSVEDRRQGRTQYF; DNA: TGCAGCGTTGAAGATCGGAGACAGGGGCGGACCCAGTACTTC
size: -; J: TRBJ1-1; V: TRBV27; D: -; CDR3: CASSLSLGARGNTEAFF; DNA: TGTGCCAGCAGCCTGTCGTTAGGTGCTCGGGGGAACACTGAAGCTTTCTTT
size: many; J: TRBJ2-7; V: TRBV6-5; D: -; CDR3: CASNVRDYYYEQYF; DNA: TGTGCCAGCAACGTTCGAGATTACTACTACGAGCAGTACTTC
size: -; J: TRBJ2-5; V: TRBV15; D: -; CDR3: CATSRQGKGETQYF; DNA: TGTGCCACCAGCCGCCAGGGAAAGGGGGAGACCCAGTACTTC
size: few; J: TRBJ2-7; V: TRBV3-1/TRBV3-2; D: TRBD1; CDR3: CASSPTKVDRGRVEQYF; DNA: TGTGCCAGCAGCCCGACGAAGGTGGACAGGGGGCGCGTCGAGCAGTACTTC
size: -; J: TRBJ2-1; V: TRBV7-9; D: TRBD2; CDR3: CASSFRGLANEQFF; DNA: TGTGCCAGCAGCTTCCGCGGACTAGCCAATGAGCAGTTCTTC
size: -; J: TRBJ1-1; V: TRBV30; D: -; CDR3: CAWALERNTEAFF; DNA: TGTGCCTGGGCCCTTGAGCGAAACACTGAAGCTTTCTTT
size: once; J: TRBJ1-1; V: TRBV9; D: TRBD1; CDR3: CASSSQGDTEAFF; DNA: TGTGCCAGCAGCTCACAGGGGGACACTGAAGCTTTCTTT
size: -; J: TRBJ1-6; V: TRBV3-1/TRBV3-2; D: TRBD1; CDR3: CASRGQVGGYSPLHF; DNA: TGTGCCAGCAGGGGACAGGTGGGGGGATATTCACCCCTCCACTTT
size: -; J: TRBJ1-2; V: TRBV29-1; D: TRBD1; CDR3: CSAKQGAAGYTF; DNA: TGCAGCGCGAAACAGGGGGCGGCTGGCTACACCTTC